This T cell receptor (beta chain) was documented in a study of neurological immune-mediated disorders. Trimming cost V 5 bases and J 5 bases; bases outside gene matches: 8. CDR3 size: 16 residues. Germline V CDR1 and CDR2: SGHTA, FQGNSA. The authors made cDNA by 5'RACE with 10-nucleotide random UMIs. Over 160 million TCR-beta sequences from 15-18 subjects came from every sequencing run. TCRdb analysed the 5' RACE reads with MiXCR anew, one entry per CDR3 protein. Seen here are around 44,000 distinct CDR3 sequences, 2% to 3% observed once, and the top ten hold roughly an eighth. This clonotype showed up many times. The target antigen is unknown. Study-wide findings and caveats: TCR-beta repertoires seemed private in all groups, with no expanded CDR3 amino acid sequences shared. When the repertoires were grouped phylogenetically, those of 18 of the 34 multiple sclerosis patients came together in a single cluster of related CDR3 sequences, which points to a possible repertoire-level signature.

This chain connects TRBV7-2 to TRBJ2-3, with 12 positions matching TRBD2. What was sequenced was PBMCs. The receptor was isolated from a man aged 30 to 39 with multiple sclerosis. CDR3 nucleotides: TGTGCCAGCAGCACCCGACTAGCGGGAGATAGAGATACGCAGTATTTT. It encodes CASSTRLAGDRDTQYF.